This T cell receptor (beta chain) was observed in a study of T cells in Graves' hyperthyroidism and ophthalmopathy. Findings of the study overall: The majority of expanded thyroid clonotypes above 0.001 also appeared in blood.

The CDR3 is 14 amino acids. Germline V gene sequence: CDR1 PRHDT, CDR2 FYEKMQ (reference sequence). RNA transcripts gave rise to amplified TCR beta CDR3 regions. The TCR CDR3 first-round RT-PCR relied on the HTBI primer set. Via MiXCR, TCRdb re-called the multiplex PCR reads, giving one row per CDR3 protein. The table shows roughly 400,000 distinct CDR3 sequences, with about 14% occurring only once. This clonotype was detected many times. What it binds is unknown. Sequence at one end of the junction differs from germline and may be a read error. Sequences were obtained from blood. The rearrangement joins TRBV13 to TRBJ2-7; D possibly corresponds to TRBD2 (6 bases). This clonotype was sampled from a man aged 50-59 years with Graves' ophthalmopathy. CDR3 residues: CASCLEGKTYEQYF. In DNA form, the CDR3 reads TGTGCCAGCTGCTTGGAGGGGAAAACCTACGAGCAGTACTTC. Variable domain in full (rest from reference TRBV13 and TRBJ2-7): AAGVIQSPRHLIKEKRETATLKCYPIPRHDTVYWYQQGPGQDPQFLISFYEKMQSDKGSIPDRFSAQQFSDYHSELNMSSLELGDSALYFCASCLEGKTYEQYFGPGTRLTVT.